The clone carrying this T cell receptor beta chain was observed a handful of times. Its antigen is as yet unknown. The data were obtained in a study of OX40 agonist ivuxolimab in advanced cancers. Across the study: Across the patients, intravenous ivuxolimab was delivered every 2 weeks at 0.01 to 10 mg/kg. Having had anti-PD-1, anti-PD-L1 or anti-CTLA-4 therapy before was allowed, and roughly 40% had some.

Anyone with autoimmune disease history or systemic immunosuppression was excluded. The repertoire was sequenced with immunoSEQ multiplex PCR; TCRdb's copy has only in-frame clones and lacks some. This table has about 59,000 clones, about 80% appearing once. V was clipped by 5 bases and J by 3 bases, with 10 bases between them. Germline V lookup: CDR1 SGHAT, CDR2 FQNNGV. The CDR3 sequence is 13 residues long. Findings of the study overall: Clones of CD4+ and CD8+ blood T cells grew by week 6 at doses of 0.1 to 3.0 mg/kg.

This clonotype was sampled from an adult with an advanced solid tumor such as melanoma, head and neck, liver or kidney cancer. The sample was CD4+ or CD8+ T cells sorted from blood, taken in a trial of the OX40 agonist ivuxolimab. The rearrangement uses TRBV11-2 and TRBJ2-5; D call uncertain. The CDR3 region is CASSAGPEETQYF. In DNA form, the CDR3 reads TGTGCCAGCAGCGCAGGCCCTGAAGAGACCCAGTACTTC. The entire variable domain, with the rest obtained from reference TRBV11-2 and TRBJ2-5, is as follows: EAGVAQSPRYKIIEKRQSVAFWCNPISGHATLYWYQQILGQGPKLLIQFQNNGVVDDSQLPKDRFSAERLKGVDSTLKIQPAKLEDSAVYLCASSAGPEETQYFGPGTRLLVL.